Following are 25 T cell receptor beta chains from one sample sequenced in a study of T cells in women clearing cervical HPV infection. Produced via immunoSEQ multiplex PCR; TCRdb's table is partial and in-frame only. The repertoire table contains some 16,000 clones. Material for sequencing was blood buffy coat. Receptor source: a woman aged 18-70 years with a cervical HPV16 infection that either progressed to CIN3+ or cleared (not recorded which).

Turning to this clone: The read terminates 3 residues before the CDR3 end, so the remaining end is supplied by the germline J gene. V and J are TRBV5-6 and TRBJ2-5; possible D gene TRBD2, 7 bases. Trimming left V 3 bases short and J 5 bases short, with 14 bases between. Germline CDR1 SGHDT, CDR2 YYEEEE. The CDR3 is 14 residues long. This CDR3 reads CASSSGGPGETQYF. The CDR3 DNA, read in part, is TGTGCCAGCAGCTCCGGGGGGCCGGGGGAGACC.

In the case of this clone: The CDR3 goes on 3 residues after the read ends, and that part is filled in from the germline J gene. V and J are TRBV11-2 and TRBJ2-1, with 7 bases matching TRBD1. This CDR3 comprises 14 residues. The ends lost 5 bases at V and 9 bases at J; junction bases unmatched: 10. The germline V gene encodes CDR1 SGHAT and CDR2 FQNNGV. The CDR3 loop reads CASSQAARTGEQFF. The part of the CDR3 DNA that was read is TGTGCCAGCAGCCAAGCAGCCCGGACAGGTGAG.

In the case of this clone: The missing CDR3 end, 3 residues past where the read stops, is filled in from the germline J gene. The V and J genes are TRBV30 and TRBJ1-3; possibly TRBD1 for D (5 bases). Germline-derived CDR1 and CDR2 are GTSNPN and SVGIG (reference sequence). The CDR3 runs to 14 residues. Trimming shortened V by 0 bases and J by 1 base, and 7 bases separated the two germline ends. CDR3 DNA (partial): TGTGCCTGGAGTGTCGACAGTTCTGGAAACACC. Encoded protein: CAWSVDSSGNT. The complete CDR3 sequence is CAWSVDSSGNTIYF.

This chain's CDR3 is CASSRDSLSSYEQYF. Incomplete CDR3 DNA: TGTGCCAGCAGCAGGGACAGTTTGAGCTCCTACGAG. The chain joins TRBV5-6 to TRBJ2-7; 7 nucleotides line up with TRBD1. The sequenced fragment ends 3 residues before the CDR3 boundary, so the rest is inferred from the germline J gene. J was trimmed by 0 bases and V by 4 bases; bases with no gene match: 7. CDR1 and CDR2 (germline): SGHDT, YYEEEE. The CDR3 covers 15 residues.

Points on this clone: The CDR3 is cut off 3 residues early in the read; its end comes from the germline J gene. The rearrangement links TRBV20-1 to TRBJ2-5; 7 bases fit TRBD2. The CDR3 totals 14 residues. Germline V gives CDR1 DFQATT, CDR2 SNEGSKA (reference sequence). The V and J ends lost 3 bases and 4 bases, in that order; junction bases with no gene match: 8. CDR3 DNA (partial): TGCAGTGCTAGCCCGGGGGGATTGTCAGAGACC. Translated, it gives CSASPGGLSET. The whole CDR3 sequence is CSASPGGLSETQYF.

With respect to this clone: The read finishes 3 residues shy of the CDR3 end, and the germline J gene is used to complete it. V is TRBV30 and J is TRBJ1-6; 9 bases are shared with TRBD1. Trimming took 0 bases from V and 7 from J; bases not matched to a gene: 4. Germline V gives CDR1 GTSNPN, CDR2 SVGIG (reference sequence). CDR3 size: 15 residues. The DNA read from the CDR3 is TGTGCCTGGAGTGTACAGGGGGCATGGAATTCACCC. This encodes CAWSVQGAWNSP. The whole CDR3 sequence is CAWSVQGAWNSPLHF. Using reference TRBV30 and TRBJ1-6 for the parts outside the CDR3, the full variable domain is SQTIHQWPATLVQPVGSPLSLECTVEGTSNPNLYWYRQAAGRGLQLLFYSVGIGQISSEVPQNLSASRPQDRQFILSSKKLLLSDSGFYLCAWSVQGAWNSPLHFGNGTRLTVT.

The covered CDR3 bases are TGCAGTGCTGTACAGGGCGCAAAA. This sequence encodes CSAVQGAK. The whole CDR3 is CSAVQGAKLFF. This rearrangement joins TRBV20-1 to TRBJ1-4, with D perhaps TRBD1 (6 bases). The sequenced fragment ends 3 residues before the CDR3 boundary, so the rest is inferred from the germline J gene. This CDR3 spans 11 amino acids. V was clipped by 5 bases and J by 10 bases, with 11 bases between them. In germline, CDR1 is DFQATT, CDR2 SNEGSKA (reference sequence).

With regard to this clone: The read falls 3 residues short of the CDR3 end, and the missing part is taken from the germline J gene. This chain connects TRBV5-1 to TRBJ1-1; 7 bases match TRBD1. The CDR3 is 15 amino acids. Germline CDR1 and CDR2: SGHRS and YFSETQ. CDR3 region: CASSLRQGLTDTAFF. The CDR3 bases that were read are TGCGCCAGCAGCCTACGACAGGGACTCACAGATACG.

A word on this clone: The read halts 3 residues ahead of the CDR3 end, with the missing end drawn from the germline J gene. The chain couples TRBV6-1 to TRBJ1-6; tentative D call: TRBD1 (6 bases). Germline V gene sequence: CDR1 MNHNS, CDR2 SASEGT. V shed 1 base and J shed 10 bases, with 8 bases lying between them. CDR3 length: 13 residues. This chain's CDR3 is CASSEDRASPLHF. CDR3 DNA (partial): TGTGCCAGCAGTGAAGACAGGGCGTCACCC.

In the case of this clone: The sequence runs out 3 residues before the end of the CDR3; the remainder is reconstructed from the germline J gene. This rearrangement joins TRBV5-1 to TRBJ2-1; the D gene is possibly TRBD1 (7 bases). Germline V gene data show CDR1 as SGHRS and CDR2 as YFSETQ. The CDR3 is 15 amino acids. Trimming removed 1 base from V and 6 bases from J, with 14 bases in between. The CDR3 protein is CASSLTAGGGNEQFF. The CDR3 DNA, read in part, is TGCGCCAGCAGCTTGACAGCAGGGGGAGGCAATGAG.

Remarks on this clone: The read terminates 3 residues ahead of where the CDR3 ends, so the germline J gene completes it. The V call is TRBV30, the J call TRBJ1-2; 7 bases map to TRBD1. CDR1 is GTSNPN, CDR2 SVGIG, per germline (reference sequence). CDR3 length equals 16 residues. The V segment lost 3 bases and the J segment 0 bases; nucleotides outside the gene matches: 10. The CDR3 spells CAWSVVGGIPNYGYTF. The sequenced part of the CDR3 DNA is TGTGCCTGGAGCGTAGTAGGGGGCATCCCTAACTATGGC.

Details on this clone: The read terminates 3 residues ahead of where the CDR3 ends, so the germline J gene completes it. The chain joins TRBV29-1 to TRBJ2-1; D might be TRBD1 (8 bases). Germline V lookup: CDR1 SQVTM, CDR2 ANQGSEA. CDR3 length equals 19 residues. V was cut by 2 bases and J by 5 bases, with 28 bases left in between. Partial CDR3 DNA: TGCAGCGTTGAAAGAGGGGTAGGAACAGGGGGGGGGAGACACAATGAG. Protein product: CSVERGVGTGGGRHNE. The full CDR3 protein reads CSVERGVGTGGGRHNEQFF.

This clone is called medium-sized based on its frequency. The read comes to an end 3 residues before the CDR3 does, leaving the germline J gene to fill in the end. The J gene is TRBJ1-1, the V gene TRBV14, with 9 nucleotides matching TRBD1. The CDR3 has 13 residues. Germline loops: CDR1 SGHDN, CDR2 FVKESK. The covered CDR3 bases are TGTGCCAGCAGCCAAGTGGACAGGGGAATA. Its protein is CASSQVDRGI. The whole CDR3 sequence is CASSQVDRGIAFF. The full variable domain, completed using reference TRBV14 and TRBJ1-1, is EAGVTQFPSHSVIEKGQTVTLRCDPISGHDNLYWYRRVMGKEIKFLLHFVKESKQDESGMPNNRFLAERTGGTYSTLKVQPAELEDSGVYFCASSQVDRGIAFFGQGTRLTVV.

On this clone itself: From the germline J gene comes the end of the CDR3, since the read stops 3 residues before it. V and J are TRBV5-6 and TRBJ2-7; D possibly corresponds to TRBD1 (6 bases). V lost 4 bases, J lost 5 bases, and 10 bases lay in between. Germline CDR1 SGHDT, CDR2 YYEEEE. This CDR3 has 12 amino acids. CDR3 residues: CASSQGQNEQYF. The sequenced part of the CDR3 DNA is TGTGCCAGCAGCCAAGGACAGAACGAG.

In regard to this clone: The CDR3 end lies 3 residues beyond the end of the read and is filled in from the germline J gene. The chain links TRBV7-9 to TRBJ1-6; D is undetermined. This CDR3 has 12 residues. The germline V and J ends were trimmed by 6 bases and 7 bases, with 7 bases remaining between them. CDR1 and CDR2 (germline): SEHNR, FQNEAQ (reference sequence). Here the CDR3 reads CASRRGNSPLHF. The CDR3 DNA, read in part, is TGTGCCAGCAGAAGAGGGAATTCACCC. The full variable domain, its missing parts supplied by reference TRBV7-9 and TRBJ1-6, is DTGVSQNPRHKITKRGQNVTFRCDPISEHNRLYWYRQTLGQGPEFLTYFQNEAQLEKSRLLSDRFSAERPKGSFSTLEIQRTEQGDSAMYLCASRRGNSPLHFGNGTRLTVT.

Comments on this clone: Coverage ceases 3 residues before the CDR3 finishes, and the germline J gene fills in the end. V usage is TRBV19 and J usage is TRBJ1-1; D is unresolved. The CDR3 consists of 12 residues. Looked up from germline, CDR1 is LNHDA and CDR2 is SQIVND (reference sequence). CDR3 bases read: TGTGCCAGTAGTATACCCCCGGCGGGC. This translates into CASSIPPAG. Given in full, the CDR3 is CASSIPPAGAFF.

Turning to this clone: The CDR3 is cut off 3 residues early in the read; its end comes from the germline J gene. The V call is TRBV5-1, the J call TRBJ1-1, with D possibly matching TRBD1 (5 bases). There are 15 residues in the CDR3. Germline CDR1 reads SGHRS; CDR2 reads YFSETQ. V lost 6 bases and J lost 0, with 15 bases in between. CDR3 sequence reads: CASMGGATVNTEAFF. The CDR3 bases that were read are TGCGCCAGCATGGGGGGAGCGACAGTGAACACTGAA.

CDR3 bases read: TGTGCCAGCAGTGGACAGGTACAAGAGACC. Its protein product is CASSGQVQET. The whole CDR3 reads CASSGQVQETQYF. The genes are TRBV2 and TRBJ2-5, with a tentative D call TRBD1 (6 bases). The DNA ends 3 residues before the CDR3 does, and the rest of the CDR3 is filled in from the germline J gene. This CDR3 spans 13 amino acids. V was cut by 4 bases and J by 2 bases, with 8 bases left in between. Germline loops: CDR1 SNHLY, CDR2 FYNNEI.

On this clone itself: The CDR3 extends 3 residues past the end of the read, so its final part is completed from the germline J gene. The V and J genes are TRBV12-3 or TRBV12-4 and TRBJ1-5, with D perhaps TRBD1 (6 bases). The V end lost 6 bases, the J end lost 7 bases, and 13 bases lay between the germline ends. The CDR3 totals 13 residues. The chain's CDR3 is CASSRSGAQPQHF. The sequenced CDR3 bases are TGTGCCAGCAGCCGGTCAGGGGCCCAGCCC.

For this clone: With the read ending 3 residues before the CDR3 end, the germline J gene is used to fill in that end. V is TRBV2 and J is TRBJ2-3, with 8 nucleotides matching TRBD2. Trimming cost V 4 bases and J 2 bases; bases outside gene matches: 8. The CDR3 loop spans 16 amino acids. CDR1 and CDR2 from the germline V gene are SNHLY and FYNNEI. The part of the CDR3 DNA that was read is TGTGCCAGCAGTGGCCAGCGGGGGTCTAACACAGATACG. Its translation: CASSGQRGSNTDT. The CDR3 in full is CASSGQRGSNTDTQYF.

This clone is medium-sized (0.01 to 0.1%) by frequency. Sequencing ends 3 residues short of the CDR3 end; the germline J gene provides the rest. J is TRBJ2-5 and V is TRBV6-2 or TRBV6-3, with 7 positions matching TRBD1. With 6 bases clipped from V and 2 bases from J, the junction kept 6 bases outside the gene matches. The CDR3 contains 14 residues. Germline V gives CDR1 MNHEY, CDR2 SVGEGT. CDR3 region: CASSPTRGQETQYF. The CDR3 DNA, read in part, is TGTGCCAGCAGCCCAACCAGGGGGCAAGAGACC.

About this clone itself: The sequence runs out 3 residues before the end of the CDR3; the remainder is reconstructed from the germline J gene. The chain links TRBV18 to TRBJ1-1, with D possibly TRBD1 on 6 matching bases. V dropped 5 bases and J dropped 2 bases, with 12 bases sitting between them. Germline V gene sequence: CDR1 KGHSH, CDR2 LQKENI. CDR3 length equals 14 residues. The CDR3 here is CASSERTANTEAFF. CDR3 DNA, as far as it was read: TGTGCCAGCTCAGAACGGACAGCCAACACTGAA.

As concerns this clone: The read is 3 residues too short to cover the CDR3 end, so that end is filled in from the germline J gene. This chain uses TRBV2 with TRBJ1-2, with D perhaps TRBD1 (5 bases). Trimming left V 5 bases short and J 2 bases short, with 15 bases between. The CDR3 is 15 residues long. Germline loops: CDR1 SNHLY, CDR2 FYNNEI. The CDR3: CASSRQGRRNYGYTF. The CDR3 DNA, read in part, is TGTGCCAGCAGTCGGCAGGGAAGGAGAAACTATGGC.

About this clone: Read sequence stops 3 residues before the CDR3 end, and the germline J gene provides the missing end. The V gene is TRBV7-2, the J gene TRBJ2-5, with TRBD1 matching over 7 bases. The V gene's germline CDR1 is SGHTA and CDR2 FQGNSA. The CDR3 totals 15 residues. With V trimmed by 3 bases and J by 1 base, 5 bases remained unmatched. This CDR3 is CASSFKGGGQETQYF. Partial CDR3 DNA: TGTGCCAGCAGCTTCAAAGGGGGCGGCCAAGAGACC.

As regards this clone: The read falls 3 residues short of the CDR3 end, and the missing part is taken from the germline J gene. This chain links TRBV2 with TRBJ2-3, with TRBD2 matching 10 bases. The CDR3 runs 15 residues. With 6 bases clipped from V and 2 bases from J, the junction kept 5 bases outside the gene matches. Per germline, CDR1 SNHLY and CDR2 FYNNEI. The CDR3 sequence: CASSSLAGVTDTQYF. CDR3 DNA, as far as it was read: TGTGCCAGCAGCTCCCTAGCGGGGGTCACAGATACG.